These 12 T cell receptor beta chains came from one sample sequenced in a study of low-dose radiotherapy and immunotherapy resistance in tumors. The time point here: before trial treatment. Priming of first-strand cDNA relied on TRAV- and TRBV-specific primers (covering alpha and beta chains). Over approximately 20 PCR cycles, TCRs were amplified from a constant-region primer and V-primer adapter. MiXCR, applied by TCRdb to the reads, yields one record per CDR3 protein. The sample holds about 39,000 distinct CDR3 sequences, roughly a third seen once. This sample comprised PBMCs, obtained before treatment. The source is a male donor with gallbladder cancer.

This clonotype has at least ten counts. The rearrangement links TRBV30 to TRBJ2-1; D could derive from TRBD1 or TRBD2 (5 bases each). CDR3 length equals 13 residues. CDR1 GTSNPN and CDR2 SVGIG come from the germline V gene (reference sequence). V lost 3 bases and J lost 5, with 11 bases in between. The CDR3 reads CAWSFRGDNEQFF. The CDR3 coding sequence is TGTGCCTGGAGCTTTCGAGGGGACAATGAGCAGTTCTTC.

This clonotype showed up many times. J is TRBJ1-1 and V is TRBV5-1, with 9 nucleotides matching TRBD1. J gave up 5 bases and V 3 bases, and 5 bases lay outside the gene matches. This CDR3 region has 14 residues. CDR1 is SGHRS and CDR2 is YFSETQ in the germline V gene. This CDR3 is CASSSDRGETEAFF. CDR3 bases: TGCGCCAGCAGCTCCGACAGGGGGGAAACTGAAGCTTTCTTT.

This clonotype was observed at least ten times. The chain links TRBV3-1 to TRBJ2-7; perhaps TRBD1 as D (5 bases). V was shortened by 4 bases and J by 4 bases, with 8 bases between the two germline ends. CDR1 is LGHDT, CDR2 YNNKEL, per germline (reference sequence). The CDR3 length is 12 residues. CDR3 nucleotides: TGTGCCAGCAGCCTAAGACAGTACGAGCAGTACTTC. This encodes CASSLRQYEQYF.

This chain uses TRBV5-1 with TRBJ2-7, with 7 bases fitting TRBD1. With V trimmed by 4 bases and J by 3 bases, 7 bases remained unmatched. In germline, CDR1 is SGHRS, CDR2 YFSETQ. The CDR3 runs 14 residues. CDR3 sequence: CASSQPDRVYEQYF. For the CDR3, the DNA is TGCGCCAGCAGCCAACCCGACAGGGTCTACGAGCAGTACTTC.

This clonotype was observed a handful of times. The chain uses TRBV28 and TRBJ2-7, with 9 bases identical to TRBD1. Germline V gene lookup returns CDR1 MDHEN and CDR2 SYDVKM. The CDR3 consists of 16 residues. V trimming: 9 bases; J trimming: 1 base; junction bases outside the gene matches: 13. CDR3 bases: TGTGCCAGTGAAAAACCGGGACAGGGTATTTCCTACGAGCAGTACTTC. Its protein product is CASEKPGQGISYEQYF.

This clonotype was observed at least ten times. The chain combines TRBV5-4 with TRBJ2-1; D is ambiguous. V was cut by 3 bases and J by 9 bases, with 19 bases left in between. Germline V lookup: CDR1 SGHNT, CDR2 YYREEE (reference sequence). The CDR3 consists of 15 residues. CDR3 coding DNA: TGTGCCAGCAGCTCTTTCGGGCAGAACCGAGGTGAGCAGTTCTTC. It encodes CASSSFGQNRGEQFF. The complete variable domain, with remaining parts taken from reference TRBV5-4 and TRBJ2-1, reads ETGVTQSPTHLIKTRGQQVTLRCSSQSGHNTVSWYQQALGQGPQFIFQYYREEENGRGNFPPRFSGLQFPNYSSELNVNALELDDSALYLCASSSFGQNRGEQFFGPGTRLTVL.

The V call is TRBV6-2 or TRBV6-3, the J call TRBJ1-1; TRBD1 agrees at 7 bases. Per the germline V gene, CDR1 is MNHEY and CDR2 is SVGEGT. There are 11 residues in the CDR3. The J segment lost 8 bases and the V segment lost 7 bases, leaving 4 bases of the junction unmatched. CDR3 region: CASTWDSEAFF. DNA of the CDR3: TGTGCCAGCACCTGGGACAGCGAAGCTTTCTTT.

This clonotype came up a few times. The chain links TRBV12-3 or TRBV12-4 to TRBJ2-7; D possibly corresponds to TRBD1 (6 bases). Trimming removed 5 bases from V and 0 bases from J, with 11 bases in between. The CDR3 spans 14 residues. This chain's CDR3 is CASSITGSSYEQYF. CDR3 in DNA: TGTGCCAGCAGTATTACAGGGTCCTCCTACGAGCAGTACTTC.

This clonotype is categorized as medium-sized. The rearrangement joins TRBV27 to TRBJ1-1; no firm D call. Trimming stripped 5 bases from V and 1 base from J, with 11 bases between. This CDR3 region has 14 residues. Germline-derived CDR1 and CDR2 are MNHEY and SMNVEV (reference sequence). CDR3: CASSLRLGNTEAFF. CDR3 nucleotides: TGTGCCAGCAGTCTAAGGTTGGGGAACACTGAAGCTTTCTTT.

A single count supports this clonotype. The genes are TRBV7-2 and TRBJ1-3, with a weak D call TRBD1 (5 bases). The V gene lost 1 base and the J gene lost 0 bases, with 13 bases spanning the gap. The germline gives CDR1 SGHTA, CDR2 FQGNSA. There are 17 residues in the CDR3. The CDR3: CASSLVGRTSSGNTIYF. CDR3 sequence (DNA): TGTGCCAGCAGCTTAGTGGGGCGGACCAGCTCTGGAAACACCATATATTTT.

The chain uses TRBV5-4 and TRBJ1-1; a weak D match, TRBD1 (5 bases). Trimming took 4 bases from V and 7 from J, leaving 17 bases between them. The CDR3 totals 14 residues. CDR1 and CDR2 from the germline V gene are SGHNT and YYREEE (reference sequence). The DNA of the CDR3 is TGTGCCAGCAGCCAGGCGGCCCTGGGGGTTGAAGCTTTCTTT. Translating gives CASSQAALGVEAFF.

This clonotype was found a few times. CDR3 bases: TGTGCCATCAGTGTCTCCGGCCCCAACTACGAGCAGTACTTC. Its translation: CAISVSGPNYEQYF. This sequence joins TRBV10-3 and TRBJ2-7, with D unclear. Germline V gives CDR1 ENHRY, CDR2 SYGVKD. This CDR3 spans 14 amino acids. The V gene lost 4 bases and the J gene lost 3 bases, with 13 bases spanning the gap.